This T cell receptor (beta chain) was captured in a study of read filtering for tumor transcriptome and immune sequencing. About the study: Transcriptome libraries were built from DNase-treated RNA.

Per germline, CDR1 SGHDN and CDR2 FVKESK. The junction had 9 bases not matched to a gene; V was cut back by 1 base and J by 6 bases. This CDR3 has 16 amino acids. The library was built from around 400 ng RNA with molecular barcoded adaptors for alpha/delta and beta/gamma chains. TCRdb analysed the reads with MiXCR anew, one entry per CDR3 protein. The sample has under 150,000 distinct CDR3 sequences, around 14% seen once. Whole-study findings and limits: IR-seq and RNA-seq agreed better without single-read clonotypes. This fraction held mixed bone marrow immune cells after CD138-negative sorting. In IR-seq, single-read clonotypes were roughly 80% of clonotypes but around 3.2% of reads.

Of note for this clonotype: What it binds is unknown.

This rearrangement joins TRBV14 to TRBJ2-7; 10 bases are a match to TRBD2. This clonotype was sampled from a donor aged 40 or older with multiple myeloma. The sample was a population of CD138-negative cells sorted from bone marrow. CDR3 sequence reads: CASSQALAGARGEQYF. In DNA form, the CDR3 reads TGTGCCAGCAGCCAAGCCCTAGCGGGGGCCCGGGGCGAGCAGTACTTC.